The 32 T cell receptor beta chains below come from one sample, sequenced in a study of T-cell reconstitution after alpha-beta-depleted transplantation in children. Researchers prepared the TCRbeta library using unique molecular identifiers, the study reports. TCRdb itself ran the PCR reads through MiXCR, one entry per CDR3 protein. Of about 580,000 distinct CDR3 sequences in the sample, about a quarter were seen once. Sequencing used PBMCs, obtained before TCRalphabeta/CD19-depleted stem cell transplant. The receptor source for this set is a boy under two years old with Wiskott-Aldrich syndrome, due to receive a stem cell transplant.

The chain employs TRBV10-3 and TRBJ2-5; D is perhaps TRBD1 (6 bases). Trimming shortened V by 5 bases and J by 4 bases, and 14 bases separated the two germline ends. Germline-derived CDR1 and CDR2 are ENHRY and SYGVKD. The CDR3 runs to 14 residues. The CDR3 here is CAISLGQTTETQYF. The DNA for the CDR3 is TGTGCCATCAGTCTCGGACAGACCACAGAGACCCAGTACTTC.

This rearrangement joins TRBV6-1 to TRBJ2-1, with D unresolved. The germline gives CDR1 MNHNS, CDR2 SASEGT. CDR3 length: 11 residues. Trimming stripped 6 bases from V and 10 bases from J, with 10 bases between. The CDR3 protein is CASSPLGEQFF. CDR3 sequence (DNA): TGTGCCAGCAGCCCCTTGGGGGAGCAGTTCTTC.

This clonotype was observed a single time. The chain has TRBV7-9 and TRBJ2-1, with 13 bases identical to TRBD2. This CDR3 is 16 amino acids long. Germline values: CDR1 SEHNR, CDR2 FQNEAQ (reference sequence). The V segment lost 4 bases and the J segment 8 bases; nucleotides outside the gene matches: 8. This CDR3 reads CASSSGTSGIGDEQFF. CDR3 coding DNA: TGTGCCAGCAGCTCTGGGACTAGCGGGATTGGCGATGAGCAGTTCTTC.

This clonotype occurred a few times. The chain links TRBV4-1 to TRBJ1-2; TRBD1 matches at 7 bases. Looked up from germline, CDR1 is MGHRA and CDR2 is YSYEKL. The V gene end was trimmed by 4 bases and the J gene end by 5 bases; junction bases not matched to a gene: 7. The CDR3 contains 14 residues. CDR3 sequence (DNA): TGCGCCAGCAGCCGGACAGGCTTGGATTATGGCTACACCTTC. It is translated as CASSRTGLDYGYTF.

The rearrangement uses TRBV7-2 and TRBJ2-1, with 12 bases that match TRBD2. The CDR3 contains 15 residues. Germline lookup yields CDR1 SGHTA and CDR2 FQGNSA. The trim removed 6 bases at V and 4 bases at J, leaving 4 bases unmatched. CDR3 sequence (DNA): TGTGCCAGCAGAGGGACTAGCGGGTTTTACAATGAGCAGTTCTTC. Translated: CASRGTSGFYNEQFF.

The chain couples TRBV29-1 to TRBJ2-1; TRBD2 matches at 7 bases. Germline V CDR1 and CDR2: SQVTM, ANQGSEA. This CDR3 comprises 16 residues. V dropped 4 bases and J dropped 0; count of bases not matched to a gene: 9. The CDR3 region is CSVGLLADHSYNEQFF. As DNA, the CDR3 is TGCAGCGTTGGTCTGCTAGCGGACCACTCCTACAATGAGCAGTTCTTC.

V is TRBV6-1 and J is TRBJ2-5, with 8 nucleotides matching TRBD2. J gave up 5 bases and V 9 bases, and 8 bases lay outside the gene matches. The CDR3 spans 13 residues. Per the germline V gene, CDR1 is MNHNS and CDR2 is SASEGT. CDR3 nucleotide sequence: TGTGCCAGTGGAGCGGGAGTAGCGGAGACCCAGTACTTC. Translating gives CASGAGVAETQYF.

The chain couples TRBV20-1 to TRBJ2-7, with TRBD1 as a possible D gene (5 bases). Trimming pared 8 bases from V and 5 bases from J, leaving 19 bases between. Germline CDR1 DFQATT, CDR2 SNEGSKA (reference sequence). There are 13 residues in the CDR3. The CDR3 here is CSPMSQGTHEQYF. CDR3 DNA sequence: TGCAGTCCCATGTCTCAGGGAACCCACGAGCAGTACTTC.

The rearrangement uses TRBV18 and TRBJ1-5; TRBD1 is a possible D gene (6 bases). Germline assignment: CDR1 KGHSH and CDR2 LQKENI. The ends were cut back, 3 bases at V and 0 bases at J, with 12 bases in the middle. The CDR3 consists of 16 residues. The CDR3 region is CASSPQQGYSNQPQHF. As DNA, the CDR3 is TGTGCCAGCTCACCCCAACAGGGTTATAGCAATCAGCCCCAGCATTTT.

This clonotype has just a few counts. CDR3 protein: CASSLVFAGGPNEQFF. In DNA form, the CDR3 reads TGCGCCAGCAGCTTGGTCTTTGCGGGAGGGCCTAATGAGCAGTTCTTC. The gene calls are TRBV5-1 and TRBJ2-1; 9 bases are a match to TRBD2. Germline lookup yields CDR1 SGHRS and CDR2 YFSETQ. The junction had 8 bases not matched to a gene; V was cut back by 0 bases and J by 7 bases. CDR3 size: 16 residues.

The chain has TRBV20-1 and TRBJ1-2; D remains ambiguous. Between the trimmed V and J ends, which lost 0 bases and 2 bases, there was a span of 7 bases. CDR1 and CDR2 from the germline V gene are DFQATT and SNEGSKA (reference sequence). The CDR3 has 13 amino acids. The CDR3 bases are TGCAGTGCTAGAGATCCAGAAAACTATGGCTACACCTTC. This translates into CSARDPENYGYTF.

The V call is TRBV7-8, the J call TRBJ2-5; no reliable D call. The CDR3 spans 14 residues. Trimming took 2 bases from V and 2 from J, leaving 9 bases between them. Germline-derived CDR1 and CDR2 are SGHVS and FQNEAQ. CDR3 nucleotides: TGTGCCAGCAGCTTACGGACGGTACAAGAGACCCAGTACTTC. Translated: CASSLRTVQETQYF.

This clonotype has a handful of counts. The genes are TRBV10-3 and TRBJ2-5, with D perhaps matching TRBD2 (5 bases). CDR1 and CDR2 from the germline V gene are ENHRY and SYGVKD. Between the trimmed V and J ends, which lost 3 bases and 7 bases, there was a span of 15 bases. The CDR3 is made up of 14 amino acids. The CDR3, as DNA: TGTGCCATCAGTGATTTGCGGGCTCGGGGGACCCAGTACTTC. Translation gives CAISDLRARGTQYF.

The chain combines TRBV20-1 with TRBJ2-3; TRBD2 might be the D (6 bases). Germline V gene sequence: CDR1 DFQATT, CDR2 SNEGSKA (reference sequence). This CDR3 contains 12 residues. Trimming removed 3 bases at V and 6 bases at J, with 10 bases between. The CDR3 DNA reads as TGCAGTGCTAGTATCGGGAGTGATACGCAGTATTTT. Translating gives CSASIGSDTQYF.

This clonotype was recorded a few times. The chain's CDR3 is CASSLVLGTGELFF. The CDR3 nucleotides read TGCGCCAGCAGCTTGGTACTAGGGACCGGGGAGCTGTTTTTT. The chain recombines TRBV5-1 with TRBJ2-2; possibly TRBD2 for D (5 bases). The CDR3 has 14 residues. Germline V gene lookup returns CDR1 SGHRS and CDR2 YFSETQ. Trimming pared 0 bases from V and 5 bases from J, leaving 8 bases between.

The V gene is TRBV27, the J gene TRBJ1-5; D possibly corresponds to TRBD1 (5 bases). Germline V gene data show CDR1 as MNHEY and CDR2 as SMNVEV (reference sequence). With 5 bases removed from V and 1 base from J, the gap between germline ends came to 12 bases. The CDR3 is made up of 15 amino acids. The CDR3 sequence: CASSTREGSNQPQHF. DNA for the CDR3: TGTGCCAGCAGTACCAGGGAGGGGAGCAATCAGCCCCAGCATTTT.

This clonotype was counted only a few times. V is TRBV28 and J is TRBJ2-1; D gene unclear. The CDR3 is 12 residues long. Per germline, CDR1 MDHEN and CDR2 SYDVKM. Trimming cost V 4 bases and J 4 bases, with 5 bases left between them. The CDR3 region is CASSSWYNEQFF. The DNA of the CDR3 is TGTGCCAGCAGTTCGTGGTACAATGAGCAGTTCTTC.

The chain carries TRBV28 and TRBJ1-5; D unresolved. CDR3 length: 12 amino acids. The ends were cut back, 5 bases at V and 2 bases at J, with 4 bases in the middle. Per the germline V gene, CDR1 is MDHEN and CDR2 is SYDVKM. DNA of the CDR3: TGTGCCAGCAGTCCGGGCAATCAGCCCCAGCATTTT. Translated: CASSPGNQPQHF.

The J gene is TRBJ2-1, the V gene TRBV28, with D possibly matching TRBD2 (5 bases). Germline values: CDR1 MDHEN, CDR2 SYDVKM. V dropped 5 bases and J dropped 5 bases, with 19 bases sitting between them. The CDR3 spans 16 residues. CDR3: CASSDGIVRKDNEQFF. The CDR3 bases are TGTGCCAGCAGTGACGGGATTGTTAGAAAAGACAATGAGCAGTTCTTC. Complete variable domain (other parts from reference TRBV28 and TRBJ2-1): DVKVTQSSRYLVKRTGEKVFLECVQDMDHENMFWYRQDPGLGLRLIYFSYDVKMKEKGDIPEGYSVSREKKERFSLILESASTNQTSMYLCASSDGIVRKDNEQFFGPGTRLTVL.

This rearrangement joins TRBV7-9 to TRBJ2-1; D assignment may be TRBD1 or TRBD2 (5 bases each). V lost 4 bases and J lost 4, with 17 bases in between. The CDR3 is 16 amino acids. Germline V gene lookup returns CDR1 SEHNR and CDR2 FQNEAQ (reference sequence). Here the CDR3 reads CASSSGPGPIYNEQFF. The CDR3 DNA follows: TGTGCCAGCAGCTCAGGCCCGGGACCAATTTACAATGAGCAGTTCTTC.

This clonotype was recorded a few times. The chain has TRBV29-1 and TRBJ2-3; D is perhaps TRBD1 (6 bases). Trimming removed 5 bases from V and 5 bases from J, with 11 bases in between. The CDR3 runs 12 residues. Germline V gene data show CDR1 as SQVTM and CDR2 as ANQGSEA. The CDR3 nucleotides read TGCAGCGTTCGCTGGGGGCGAGATACGCAGTATTTT. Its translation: CSVRWGRDTQYF.

CDR3 DNA: TGTGCCAGCAGCTTAAACGGGGGTCCTAACAATGAGCAGTTCTTC. This encodes CASSLNGGPNNEQFF. J is TRBJ2-1 and V is TRBV7-3, with TRBD2 as a possible D gene (6 bases). The CDR3 runs to 15 residues. CDR1 and CDR2 from the germline V gene are SGHTA and FQGTGA. Trimming stripped 1 base from V and 5 bases from J, with 12 bases between.

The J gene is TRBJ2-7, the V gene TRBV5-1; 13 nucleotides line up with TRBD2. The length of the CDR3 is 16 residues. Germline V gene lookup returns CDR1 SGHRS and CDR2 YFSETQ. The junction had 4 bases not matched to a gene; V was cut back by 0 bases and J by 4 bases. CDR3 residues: CASSLGTSGSLYEQYF. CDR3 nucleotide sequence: TGCGCCAGCAGCTTGGGGACTAGCGGGAGTTTATACGAGCAGTACTTC.

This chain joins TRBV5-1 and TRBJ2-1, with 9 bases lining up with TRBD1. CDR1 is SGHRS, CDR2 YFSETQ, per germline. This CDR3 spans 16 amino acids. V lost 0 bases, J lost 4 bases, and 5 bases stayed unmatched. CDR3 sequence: CASSLVRDRDYNEQFF. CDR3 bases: TGCGCCAGCAGCTTGGTCCGGGACAGGGATTACAATGAGCAGTTCTTC. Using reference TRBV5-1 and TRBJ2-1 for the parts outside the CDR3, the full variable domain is KAGVTQTPRYLIKTRGQQVTLSCSPISGHRSVSWYQQTPGQGLQFLFEYFSETQRNKGNFPGRFSGRQFSNSRSEMNVSTLELGDSALYLCASSLVRDRDYNEQFFGPGTRLTVL.

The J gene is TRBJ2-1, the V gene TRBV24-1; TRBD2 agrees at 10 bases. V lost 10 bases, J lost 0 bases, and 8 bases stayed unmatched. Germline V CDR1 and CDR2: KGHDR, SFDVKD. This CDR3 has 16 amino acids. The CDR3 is CATERTSGLSYNEQFF. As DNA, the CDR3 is TGTGCCACTGAACGGACTAGCGGACTCTCCTACAATGAGCAGTTCTTC.

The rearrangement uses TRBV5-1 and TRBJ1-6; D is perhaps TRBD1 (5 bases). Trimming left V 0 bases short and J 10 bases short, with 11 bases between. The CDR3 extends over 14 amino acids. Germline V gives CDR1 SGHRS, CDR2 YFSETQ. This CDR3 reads CASSLASRDSPLHF. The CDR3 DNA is TGCGCCAGCAGCTTGGCCAGTCGGGACTCACCCCTCCACTTT.

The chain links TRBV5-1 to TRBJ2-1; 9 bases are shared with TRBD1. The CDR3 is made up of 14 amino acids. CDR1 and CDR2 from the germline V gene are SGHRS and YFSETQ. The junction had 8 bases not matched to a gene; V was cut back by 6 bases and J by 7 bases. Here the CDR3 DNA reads TGCGCCAGCAACCCGGGACAGGGAGGGAATGAGCAGTTCTTC. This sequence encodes CASNPGQGGNEQFF.

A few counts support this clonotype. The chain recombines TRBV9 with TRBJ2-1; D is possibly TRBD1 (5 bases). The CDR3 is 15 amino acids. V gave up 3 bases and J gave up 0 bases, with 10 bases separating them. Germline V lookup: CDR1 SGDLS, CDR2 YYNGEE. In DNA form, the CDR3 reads TGTGCCAGCAGCGGTCAGGGTAGCTCCTACAATGAGCAGTTCTTC. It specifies CASSGQGSSYNEQFF.

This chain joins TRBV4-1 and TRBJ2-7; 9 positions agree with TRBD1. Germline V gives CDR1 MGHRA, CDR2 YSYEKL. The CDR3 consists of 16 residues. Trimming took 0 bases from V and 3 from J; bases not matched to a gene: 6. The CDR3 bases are TGCGCCAGCAGCCAAGACACGGGACAGGGAAACTACGAGCAGTACTTC. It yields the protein CASSQDTGQGNYEQYF.

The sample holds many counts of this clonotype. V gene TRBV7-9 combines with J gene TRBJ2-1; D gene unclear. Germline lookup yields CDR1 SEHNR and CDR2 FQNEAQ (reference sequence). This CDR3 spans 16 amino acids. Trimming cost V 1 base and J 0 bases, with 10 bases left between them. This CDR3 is CASSLEARSSYNEQFF. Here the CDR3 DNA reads TGTGCCAGCAGCTTAGAGGCACGGAGCTCCTACAATGAGCAGTTCTTC.

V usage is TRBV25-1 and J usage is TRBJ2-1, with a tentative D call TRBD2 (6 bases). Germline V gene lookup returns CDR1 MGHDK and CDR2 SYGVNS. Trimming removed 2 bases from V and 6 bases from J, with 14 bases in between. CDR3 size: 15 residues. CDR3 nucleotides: TGTGCCAGCAGTGAAGGTTTGGGAGGTCCCAATGAGCAGTTCTTC. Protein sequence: CASSEGLGGPNEQFF.

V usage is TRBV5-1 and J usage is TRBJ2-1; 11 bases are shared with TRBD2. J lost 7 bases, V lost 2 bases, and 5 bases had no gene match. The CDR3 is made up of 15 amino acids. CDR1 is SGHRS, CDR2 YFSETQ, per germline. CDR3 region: CASSFIAGGANEQFF. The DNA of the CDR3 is TGCGCCAGCAGCTTCATAGCGGGAGGGGCGAATGAGCAGTTCTTC.